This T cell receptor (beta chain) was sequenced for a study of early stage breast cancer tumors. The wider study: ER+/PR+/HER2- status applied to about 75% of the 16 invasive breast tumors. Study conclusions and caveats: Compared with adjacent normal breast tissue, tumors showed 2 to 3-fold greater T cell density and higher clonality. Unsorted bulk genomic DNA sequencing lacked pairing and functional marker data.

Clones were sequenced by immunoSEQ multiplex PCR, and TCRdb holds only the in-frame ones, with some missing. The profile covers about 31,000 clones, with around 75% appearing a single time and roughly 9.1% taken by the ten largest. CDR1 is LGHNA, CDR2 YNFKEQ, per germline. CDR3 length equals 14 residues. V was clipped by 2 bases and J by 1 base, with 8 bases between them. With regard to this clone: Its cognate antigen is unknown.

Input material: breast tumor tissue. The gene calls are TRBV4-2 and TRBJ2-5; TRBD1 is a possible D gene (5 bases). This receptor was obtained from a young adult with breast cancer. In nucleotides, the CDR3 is TGTGCCAGCAGCCAATCCCAGGGCCAAGAGACCCAGTACTTC. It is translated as CASSQSQGQETQYF.